This TCR beta chain was found in a study of T cell responses to AZD1222 COVID-19 vaccine. For the study at large: Pooling was applied to second doses at about 4 or about 12 weeks. Study-level results: After the peak T cell response, and only then, were repertoires sampled.

Concerning this clone: The antigen is undetermined.

CDR1 is SNHLY, CDR2 FYNNEI, per germline. V gave up 6 bases and J gave up 3 bases; unmatched junction bases: 2. The CDR3 has 13 amino acids. The method was immunoSEQ multiplex PCR; TCRdb's version includes in-frame clones alone and lacks a portion of them. The repertoire includes around 180,000 clones, 87% of them detected once, and about 2.8% sits in the top ten. J is TRBJ1-2 and V is TRBV2, with 9 bases lining up with TRBD1. This clonotype originated in an adult in good health. The source material was peripheral blood, sampled on day 0 of AZD1222 vaccination. This CDR3 reads CASRDRGDYGYTF. The CDR3 DNA reads TGTGCCAGCAGGGACAGGGGAGACTATGGCTACACCTTC.